This T cell receptor (beta chain) was sequenced in a study of tumor-infiltrating lymphocytes in localized non-small cell lung cancer. Using immunoSEQ multiplex PCR, the repertoire was profiled, and TCRdb retains in-frame clones only, with some absent. The table lists 7,000 to 8,000 clones, approximately 60% of them singletons. Per the germline V gene, CDR1 is SGHAT and CDR2 is FQNNGV. V was pared by 6 bases and J by 6 bases, with 32 bases between. The CDR3 length is 19 residues. Study outcomes and limitations: No link was found between tumor T-cell fraction and recurrence-free survival. Different pieces of the same tissue went to different assays, confounding technical variation with intratumor heterogeneity. Higher tumor T cell infiltration than in uninvolved lung was supported by TCRbeta sequencing. T-cell fraction did not differ between immunotypes IM1 and IM2.

Concerning this clone itself: Its antigen is not identified.

The V call is TRBV11-2, the J call TRBJ1-1, with D possibly matching TRBD1 (6 bases). The sequence was obtained from a human donor with non-small cell lung cancer. The sequencing sample was made of lung tumor tissue. The CDR3 DNA follows: TGTGCCAGCAGACGAGCCGGGAACAGGGCAGGGGCTAGCATAGCTGAAGCTTTCTTT. It encodes CASRRAGNRAGASIAEAFF.